This entry lists 25 T cell receptor beta chains sequenced from one sample in a study of molecular identifiers for immune sequencing clone quantification. Via MiXCR, TCRdb re-called the PCR reads, giving one row per CDR3 protein. The table records fewer than 350,000 distinct CDR3 sequences, roughly 24% of them present only once. Sequencing was carried out using naive CD8+ T cells from blood, with Jurkat cell RNA spiked in. The sample's subset: FACS-sorted CD8+CD4-CCR7+CD45RA+ naive T cells. The origin of the receptors is a human donor in good health. Some libraries in this study had Jurkat cell RNA spiked in.

In this sample, this clonotype turned up many times. The rearrangement uses TRBV7-9 and TRBJ2-2; D might be TRBD1 (6 bases). The length of the CDR3 is 13 residues. The V gene's germline CDR1 is SEHNR and CDR2 FQNEAQ (reference sequence). Trimming pared 5 bases from V and 7 bases from J, leaving 11 bases between. The CDR3 DNA sequence: TGTGCCAGCAGCCTAGGACAGCTCGGGGAGCTGTTTTTT. Its translation: CASSLGQLGELFF.

This clonotype appeared a few times. J is TRBJ1-2 and V is TRBV20-1; 7 bases match TRBD1. The CDR3 loop spans 14 amino acids. The germline V gene encodes CDR1 DFQATT and CDR2 SNEGSKA (reference sequence). V trimming: 5 bases; J trimming: 5 bases; junction bases outside the gene matches: 11. The CDR3 nucleotides are TGCAGTGCTTCCGGAAGGACAGGCTTTTATGGCTACACCTTC. It yields the protein CSASGRTGFYGYTF.

This clonotype was detected only a few times. V is TRBV27 and J is TRBJ2-7; TRBD2 aligns across 8 bases. From germline, CDR1 is MNHEY and CDR2 SMNVEV (reference sequence). This CDR3 is built from 16 residues. Unmatched junction bases numbered 4, after V lost 0 bases and J lost 0 bases. CDR3 residues: CASSLSTSGSSYEQYF. Here the CDR3 DNA reads TGTGCCAGCAGTTTATCTACTAGCGGTAGCTCCTACGAGCAGTACTTC.

A word on this clonotype: One end of the junction varies from germline; a read error may be responsible. The CDR3 region is CAGSPWTSMASTDTQYF. Here the CDR3 DNA reads TGTGCCGGCAGCCCCTGGACTAGCATGGCTAGCACAGATACGCAGTATTTT. The V call is TRBV27, the J call TRBJ2-3; 8 bases agree with TRBD2. CDR3 length: 17 residues. CDR1 and CDR2 (germline): MNHEY, SMNVEV (reference sequence).

Details on this clonotype: A much larger clonotype is one base distant, so this may be a read error. CDR3 DNA sequence: TGTGCCAACAGTTTCACAGGGGGCGACACAGATACGCAGTATTTT. Protein product: CANSFTGGDTDTQYF. V usage is TRBV6-5 and J usage is TRBJ2-3; 9 bases are shared with TRBD1. CDR3 length: 15 amino acids. Germline loops: CDR1 MNHEY, CDR2 SVGAGI.

On this clonotype: This sequence may be a read error, since a much larger clone differs from it by one base. The chain couples TRBV5-1 to TRBJ1-1, with D uncertain. The V gene lost 4 bases and the J gene lost 5 bases, with 12 bases spanning the gap. This CDR3 is 13 amino acids long. Looked up from germline, CDR1 is SGHRS and CDR2 is YFSETQ. The DNA of the CDR3 is TGCGCCAGCAGCCTGGGGTGCAGGACTGAAGCTTTCTTT. It encodes CASSLGCRTEAFF.

The rearrangement links TRBV27 to TRBJ2-7; 8 nucleotides align to TRBD2. CDR1 MNHEY and CDR2 SMNVEV come from the germline V gene (reference sequence). The CDR3 sequence is 14 residues long. Trimming at V came to 2 bases and at J to 4 bases, leaving 4 bases not matched to a gene. The DNA of the CDR3 is TGTGCCAGCAGTTTAACGGGGGGGTGGTACGAGCAGTACTTC. Its translation: CASSLTGGWYEQYF.

This clonotype was seen a handful of times. The chain combines TRBV20-1 with TRBJ2-7; possible D gene TRBD2, 5 bases. Trimming took off 2 bases at V and 2 bases at J, with 10 bases between the two ends. Germline CDR1 DFQATT, CDR2 SNEGSKA (reference sequence). This CDR3 is built from 13 residues. The CDR3 region is CSARRSSTYEQYF. In DNA form, the CDR3 reads TGCAGTGCTAGAAGATCTAGCACCTACGAGCAGTACTTC.

Ten or more counts support this clonotype. The chain employs TRBV19 and TRBJ2-5; TRBD1 matches 12 bases. Germline CDR1 reads LNHDA; CDR2 reads SQIVND (reference sequence). V was pared by 7 bases and J by 4 bases, with 10 bases of the junction left unmatched. There are 16 residues in the CDR3. The CDR3 protein is CASKPTGQGAVETQYF. The CDR3 bases are TGTGCCAGTAAACCCACGGGACAGGGGGCGGTAGAGACCCAGTACTTC.

This clonotype appeared many times. The CDR3 reads CASSLDLGESNEKLFF. In nucleotides, the CDR3 is TGCGCCAGCAGCTTGGATTTGGGTGAATCTAATGAAAAACTGTTTTTT. The chain uses TRBV5-1 and TRBJ1-4; no clear D gene. CDR3 length: 16 amino acids. Germline values: CDR1 SGHRS, CDR2 YFSETQ. Trimming stripped 0 bases from V and 3 bases from J, with 12 bases between.

A word on this clonotype: A much larger clone lies one base from this, so it may be a read error. The J gene is TRBJ2-5, the V gene TRBV5-1; the D gene is possibly TRBD2 (6 bases). CDR1 is SGHRS, CDR2 YFSETQ, per germline. The CDR3 has 17 amino acids. In DNA, the CDR3 is TGCGCCAGCAGCTTGATCCGCCTGCTGCCGGAGGGAGAGCCCCAGTACTTC. Encoded protein: CASSLIRLLPEGEPQYF.

About this clonotype: One end of the junction is discordant with germline, which a read error may explain. V gene TRBV7-9 combines with J gene TRBJ2-3, with D unclear. The germline gives CDR1 SEHNR, CDR2 FQNEAQ (reference sequence). The CDR3 spans 14 residues. CDR3 DNA: TGTGCCAGCAGCCCTCCCCAGCTTCCAGATACGCGGTATTTT. Encoded protein: CASSPPQLPDTRYF.

The DNA of the CDR3 is TGTGCCAGCCACCTAGGCAGGGGCCCCTATCAGCCCCAGCATTTT. It translates to CASHLGRGPYQPQHF. V gene TRBV19 combines with J gene TRBJ1-5; D may be TRBD1 (6 bases). This CDR3 has 15 residues. V shed 9 bases and J shed 5 bases, with 20 bases lying between them. The germline CDR1 and CDR2 sequences are LNHDA and SQIVND (reference sequence).

The rearrangement links TRBV15 to TRBJ2-7; tentatively, D is TRBD1 or TRBD2 (5 bases each). Trimming removed 3 bases from V and 4 bases from J, with 25 bases in between. Germline-derived CDR1 and CDR2 are LNHNV and YYDKDF (reference sequence). The length of the CDR3 is 18 residues. The CDR3 DNA is TGTGCCACCAGCAGGGGGTCCCAAAACTCAGGGACCCCATACGAGCAGTACTTC. Protein sequence: CATSRGSQNSGTPYEQYF.

Details on this clonotype: This may come from a read error, since a much larger clone is one base off. This chain connects TRBV24-1 to TRBJ2-2; TRBD2 might be the D (5 bases). Germline V CDR1 and CDR2: KGHDR, SFDVKD. This CDR3 comprises 11 residues. The CDR3 DNA follows: TGTGCCACCGGGGATCCCGGGGAGCCGTTTTTT. Translation gives CATGDPGEPFF.

This clonotype was recorded only once. The conserved phenylalanine or tryptophan is not found at the CDR3 terminus, so this likely reflects a read error. CDR3 amino acids: CARSSLREDEQYC. The CDR3 coding sequence is TGTGCCCGCAGCTCTCTGCGGGAGGACGAGCAGTACTGC. V usage is TRBV7-8 and J usage is TRBJ2-7; 8 positions agree with TRBD2. Germline lookup yields CDR1 SGHVS and CDR2 FQNEAQ. This CDR3 is 13 amino acids long.

This clonotype was seen a handful of times. The CDR3 sequence is CASSQGRGQGHEQYF. In DNA form, the CDR3 reads TGCGCCAGCAGCCAAGGGCGGGGACAGGGCCACGAGCAGTACTTC. The chain has TRBV4-3 and TRBJ2-7, with 9 bases lining up with TRBD1. V gave up 1 base and J gave up 5 bases; unmatched junction bases: 6. CDR1 is LGHNA, CDR2 YSLEER, per germline. The CDR3 spans 15 residues.

The gene calls are TRBV27 and TRBJ2-7; D not certain. Germline lookup yields CDR1 MNHEY and CDR2 SMNVEV (reference sequence). With 2 bases removed from V and 5 bases from J, the gap between germline ends came to 10 bases. The CDR3 runs to 13 residues. CDR3 amino acids: CASSLGSAHEQYF. CDR3 DNA: TGTGCCAGCAGTTTAGGGTCTGCCCACGAGCAGTACTTC.

This clonotype was recorded at least ten times. V usage is TRBV30 and J usage is TRBJ2-3, with TRBD2 matching over 10 bases. CDR1 is GTSNPN and CDR2 is SVGIG in the germline V gene (reference sequence). Germline trimming cut 0 bases from V and 5 bases from J; bases unmatched to any gene: 8. The CDR3 spans 16 residues. Here the CDR3 reads CAWSVMSSGSQDTQYF. The CDR3 DNA reads TGTGCCTGGAGTGTAATGTCTAGCGGGAGCCAAGATACGCAGTATTTT.

Comment on this clonotype: This may arise from a read error, as a much more abundant clone is one base away. J is TRBJ2-3 and V is TRBV4-1; 12 bases map to TRBD2. In germline, CDR1 is MGHRA, CDR2 YSYEKL. After removal of 3 bases from V and 11 bases from J, the junction contained 9 bases not matched to a gene. The CDR3 loop spans 15 amino acids. The CDR3 sequence is CASSHGLAGIYMQYF. In DNA, the CDR3 is TGCGCCAGCAGCCACGGACTAGCGGGGATATATATGCAGTATTTT.

This clonotype was seen more than once but under ten times. CDR3 region: CASSEYPRGPGEETQYF. Written as DNA, the CDR3 is TGTGCCAGCAGTGAATATCCCCGGGGGCCGGGGGAAGAGACCCAGTACTTC. J is TRBJ2-5 and V is TRBV25-1, with D perhaps being TRBD1 or TRBD2 (6 bases each). The CDR3 extends over 17 amino acids. Trimming left V 0 bases short and J 3 bases short, with 17 bases between. CDR1 and CDR2 from the germline V gene are MGHDK and SYGVNS.

The V call is TRBV7-8, the J call TRBJ2-7, with D hard to call. The V gene lost 0 bases and the J gene lost 4 bases, with 7 bases spanning the gap. The germline V gene encodes CDR1 SGHVS and CDR2 FQNEAQ. This CDR3 contains 13 residues. This CDR3 is CASSLAIRYEQYF. The CDR3 DNA sequence: TGTGCCAGCAGCTTAGCGATCCGGTACGAGCAGTACTTC.

This clonotype has more than one count but fewer than ten. This chain joins TRBV15 and TRBJ1-5, with D hard to call. Germline V gene lookup returns CDR1 LNHNV and CDR2 YYDKDF (reference sequence). The length of the CDR3 is 15 residues. Deletions cut 8 bases from V and 5 bases from J, with 19 bases between. The chain's CDR3 is CATRKAGRAHQPQHF. The CDR3 DNA reads as TGTGCCACCCGCAAGGCAGGCCGGGCTCATCAGCCCCAGCATTTT.

This chain joins TRBV5-4 and TRBJ2-7; a weak D match, TRBD2 (5 bases). Trimming pared 0 bases from V and 5 bases from J, leaving 12 bases between. This CDR3 has 14 residues. Germline V CDR1 and CDR2: SGHNT, YYREEE (reference sequence). The CDR3 is CASSLVGGPHEQYF. The CDR3 DNA follows: TGTGCCAGCAGCTTGGTAGGAGGTCCCCACGAGCAGTACTTC.

The chain combines TRBV7-6 with TRBJ1-1; no reliable D call. Germline values: CDR1 SGHVS, CDR2 FNYEAQ. The length of the CDR3 is 15 residues. With 1 base removed from V and 1 base from J, the gap between germline ends came to 10 bases. The CDR3 here is CASSLGPVGNTEAFF. CDR3 in DNA: TGTGCCAGCAGCTTAGGGCCCGTGGGGAACACTGAAGCTTTCTTT.